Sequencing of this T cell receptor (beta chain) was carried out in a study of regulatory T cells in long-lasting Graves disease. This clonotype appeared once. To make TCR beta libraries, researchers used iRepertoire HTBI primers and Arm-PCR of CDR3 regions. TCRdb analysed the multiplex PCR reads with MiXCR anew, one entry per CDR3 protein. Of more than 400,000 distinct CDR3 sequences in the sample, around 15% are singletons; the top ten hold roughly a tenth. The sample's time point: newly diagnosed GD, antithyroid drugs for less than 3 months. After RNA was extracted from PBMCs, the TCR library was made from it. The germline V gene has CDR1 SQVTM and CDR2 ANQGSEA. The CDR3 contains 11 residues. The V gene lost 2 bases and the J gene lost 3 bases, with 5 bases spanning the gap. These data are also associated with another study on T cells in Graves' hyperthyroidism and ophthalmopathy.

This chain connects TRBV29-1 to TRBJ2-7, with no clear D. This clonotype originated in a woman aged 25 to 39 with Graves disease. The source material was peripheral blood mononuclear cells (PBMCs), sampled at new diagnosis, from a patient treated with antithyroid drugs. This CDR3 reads CSVENSYEQYF. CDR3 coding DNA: TGCAGCGTTGAAAACAGCTACGAGCAGTACTTC.